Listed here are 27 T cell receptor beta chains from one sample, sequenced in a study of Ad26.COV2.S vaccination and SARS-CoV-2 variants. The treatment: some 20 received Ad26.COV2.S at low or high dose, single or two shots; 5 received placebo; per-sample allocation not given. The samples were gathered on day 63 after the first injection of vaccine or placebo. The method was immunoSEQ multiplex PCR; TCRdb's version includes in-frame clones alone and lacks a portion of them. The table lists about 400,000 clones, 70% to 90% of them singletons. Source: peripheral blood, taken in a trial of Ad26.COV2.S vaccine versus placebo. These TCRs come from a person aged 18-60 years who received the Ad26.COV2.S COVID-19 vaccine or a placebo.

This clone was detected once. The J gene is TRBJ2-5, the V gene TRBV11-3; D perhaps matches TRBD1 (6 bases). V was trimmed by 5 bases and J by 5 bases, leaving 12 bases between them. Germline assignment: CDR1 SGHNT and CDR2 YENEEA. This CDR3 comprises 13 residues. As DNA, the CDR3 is TGTGCCAGCAGCCCAGGACAGATGGAGACCCAGTACTTC. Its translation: CASSPGQMETQYF.

As DNA, the CDR3 is TGTGCCAGCTCACCACGAACGGAGGGTGCGAGTGTTCCAGCTTTCTTT. It yields the protein CASSPRTEGASVPAFF. The rearrangement joins TRBV18 to TRBJ1-1; D not certain. Per the germline V gene, CDR1 is KGHSH and CDR2 is LQKENI. V lost 1 base, J lost 10 bases, and 22 bases lay in between. The CDR3 sequence is 16 residues long. Using reference TRBV18 and TRBJ1-1 for the parts outside the CDR3, the full variable domain is NAGVMQNPRHLVRRRGQEARLRCSPMKGHSHVYWYRQLPEEGLKFMVYLQKENIIDESGMPKERFSAEFPKEGPSILRIQQVVRGDSAAYFCASSPRTEGASVPAFFGQGTRLTVV.

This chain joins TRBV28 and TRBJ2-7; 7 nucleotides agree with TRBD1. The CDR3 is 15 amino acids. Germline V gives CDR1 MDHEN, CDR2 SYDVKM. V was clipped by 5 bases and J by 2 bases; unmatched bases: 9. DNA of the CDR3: TGTGCCAGCAGTATCCGACAGGGTTCAACCTACGAGCAGTACTTC. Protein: CASSIRQGSTYEQYF.

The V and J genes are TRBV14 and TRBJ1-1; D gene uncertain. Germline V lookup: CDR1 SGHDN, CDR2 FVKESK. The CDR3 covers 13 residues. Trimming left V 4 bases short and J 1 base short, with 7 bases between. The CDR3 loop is CASSPQQNTEAFF. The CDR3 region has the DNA TGTGCCAGCAGCCCTCAACAGAACACTGAAGCTTTCTTT.

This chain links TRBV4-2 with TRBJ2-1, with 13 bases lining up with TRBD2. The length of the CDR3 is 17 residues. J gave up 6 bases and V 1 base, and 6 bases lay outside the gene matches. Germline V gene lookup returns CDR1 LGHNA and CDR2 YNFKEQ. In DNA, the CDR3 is TGTGCCAGCAGCCAAGGGACCGGGACTAGCGGGATCAATGAGCAGTTCTTC. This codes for CASSQGTGTSGINEQFF.

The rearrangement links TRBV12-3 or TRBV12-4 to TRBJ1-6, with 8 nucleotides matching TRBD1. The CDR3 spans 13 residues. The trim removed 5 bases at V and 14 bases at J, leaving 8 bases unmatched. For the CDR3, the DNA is TGTGCCAGCAGTAACAGGGGGGGAGGGACCCTCCACTTT. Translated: CASSNRGGGTLHF.

CDR3 nucleotides: TGTGCCAGCAACAGCGAGACAAACTATGGCTACACCTTC. It encodes CASNSETNYGYTF. The J gene is TRBJ1-2, the V gene TRBV7-9; no firm D call. Trimming pared 7 bases from V and 2 bases from J, leaving 11 bases between. This CDR3 has 13 residues. The germline V gene has CDR1 SEHNR and CDR2 FQNEAQ (reference sequence).

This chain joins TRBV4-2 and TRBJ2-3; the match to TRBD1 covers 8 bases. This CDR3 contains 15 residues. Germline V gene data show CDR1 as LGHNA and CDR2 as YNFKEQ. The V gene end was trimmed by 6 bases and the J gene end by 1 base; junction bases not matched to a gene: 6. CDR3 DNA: TGTGCCAGCAGTTACGGACAGGGACGCACAGATACGCAGTATTTT. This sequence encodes CASSYGQGRTDTQYF.

As DNA, the CDR3 is TGTGCCAGTACCCGAGGAGGAGGGACACCCCACAATGAGCAGTTCTTC. This sequence encodes CASTRGGGTPHNEQFF. This chain joins TRBV19 and TRBJ2-1, with D perhaps given as TRBD1 or TRBD2 (6 bases each). The CDR3 sequence is 16 residues long. Trimming removed 7 bases from V and 5 bases from J, with 21 bases in between. Germline V CDR1 and CDR2: LNHDA, SQIVND (reference sequence).

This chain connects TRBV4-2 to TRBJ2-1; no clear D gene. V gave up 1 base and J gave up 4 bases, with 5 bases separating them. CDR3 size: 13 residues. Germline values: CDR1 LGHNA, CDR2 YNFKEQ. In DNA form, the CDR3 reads TGTGCCAGCAGCCAAGGACTTTACAATGAGCAGTTCTTC. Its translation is CASSQGLYNEQFF.

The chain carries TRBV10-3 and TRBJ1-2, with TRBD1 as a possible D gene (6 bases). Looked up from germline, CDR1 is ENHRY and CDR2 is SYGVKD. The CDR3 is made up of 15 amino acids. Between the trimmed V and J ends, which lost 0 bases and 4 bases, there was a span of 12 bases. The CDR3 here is CAISESAGGSYGYTF. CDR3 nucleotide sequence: TGTGCCATCAGTGAGTCGGCGGGGGGCAGCTATGGCTACACCTTC.

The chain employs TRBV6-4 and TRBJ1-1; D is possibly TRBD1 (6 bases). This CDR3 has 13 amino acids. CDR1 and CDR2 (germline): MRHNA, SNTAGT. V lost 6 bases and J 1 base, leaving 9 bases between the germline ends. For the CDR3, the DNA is TGTGCCAGCAGCGGACAGCCGAACACTGAAGCTTTCTTT. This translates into CASSGQPNTEAFF.

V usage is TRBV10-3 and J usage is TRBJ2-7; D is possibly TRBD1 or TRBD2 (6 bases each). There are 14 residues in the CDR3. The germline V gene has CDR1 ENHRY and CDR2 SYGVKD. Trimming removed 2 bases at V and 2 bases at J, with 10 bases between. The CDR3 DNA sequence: TGTGCCATCAGTGAGAAGGGGGGACCCTACGAGCAGTACTTC. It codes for CAISEKGGPYEQYF.

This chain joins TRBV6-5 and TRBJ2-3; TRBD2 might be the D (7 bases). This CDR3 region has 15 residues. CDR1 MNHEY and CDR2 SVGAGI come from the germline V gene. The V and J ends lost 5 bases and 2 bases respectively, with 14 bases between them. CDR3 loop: CASSLIRGATDTQYF. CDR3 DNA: TGTGCCAGCAGTCTCATACGGGGGGCCACAGATACGCAGTATTTT.

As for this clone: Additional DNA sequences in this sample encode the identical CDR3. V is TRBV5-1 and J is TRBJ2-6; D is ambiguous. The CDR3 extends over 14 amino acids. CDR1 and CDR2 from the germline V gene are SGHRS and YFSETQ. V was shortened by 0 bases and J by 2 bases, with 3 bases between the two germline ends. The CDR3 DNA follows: TGCGCCAGCAGCTTGGGGGCTGGGGCCAACGTCCTGACTTTC. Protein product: CASSLGAGANVLTF.

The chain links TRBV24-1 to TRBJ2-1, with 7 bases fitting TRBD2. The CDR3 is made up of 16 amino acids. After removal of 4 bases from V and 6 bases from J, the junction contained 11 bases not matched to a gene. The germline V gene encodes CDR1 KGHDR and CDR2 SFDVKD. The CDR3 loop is CATSDTSGTGGNEQFF. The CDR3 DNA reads TGTGCCACCAGTGACACCAGCGGGACTGGCGGCAATGAGCAGTTCTTC.

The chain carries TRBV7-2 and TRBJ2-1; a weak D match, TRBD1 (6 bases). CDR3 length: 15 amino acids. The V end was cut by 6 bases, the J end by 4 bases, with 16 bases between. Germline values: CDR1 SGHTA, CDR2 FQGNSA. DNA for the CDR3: TGTGCCAGCAGTTCCCAGGGGTTTGGGTACAATGAGCAGTTCTTC. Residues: CASSSQGFGYNEQFF.

The CDR3 DNA reads TGTGCCAGCAGTGAGACAGGGATCCCTGAAGCTTTCTTT. Encoded protein: CASSETGIPEAFF. V and J are TRBV25-1 and TRBJ1-1, with 7 positions matching TRBD1. Germline V gene sequence: CDR1 MGHDK, CDR2 SYGVNS. The CDR3 consists of 13 residues. The V segment lost 3 bases and the J segment 6 bases; nucleotides outside the gene matches: 4.

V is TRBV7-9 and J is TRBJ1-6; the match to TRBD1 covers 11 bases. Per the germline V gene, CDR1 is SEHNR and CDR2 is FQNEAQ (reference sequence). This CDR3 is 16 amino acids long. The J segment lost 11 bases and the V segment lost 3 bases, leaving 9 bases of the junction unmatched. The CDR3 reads CASSFWTGGAVAPLHF. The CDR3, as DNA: TGTGCCAGCAGCTTCTGGACAGGGGGCGCAGTGGCACCCCTCCACTTT.

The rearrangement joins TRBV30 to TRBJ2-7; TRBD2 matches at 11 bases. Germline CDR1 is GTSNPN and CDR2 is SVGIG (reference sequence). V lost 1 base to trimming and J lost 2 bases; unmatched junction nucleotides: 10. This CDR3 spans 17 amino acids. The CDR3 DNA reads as TGTGCCTGGAGTGCCGTAATACTAGCGGGAGACCCCTACGAGCAGTACTTC. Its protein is CAWSAVILAGDPYEQYF.

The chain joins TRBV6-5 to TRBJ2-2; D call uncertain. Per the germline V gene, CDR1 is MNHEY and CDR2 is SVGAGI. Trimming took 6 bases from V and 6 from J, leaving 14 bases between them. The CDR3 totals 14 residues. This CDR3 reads CASSVLGGAGELFF. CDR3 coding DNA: TGTGCCAGCAGCGTGCTTGGCGGTGCCGGGGAGCTGTTTTTT.

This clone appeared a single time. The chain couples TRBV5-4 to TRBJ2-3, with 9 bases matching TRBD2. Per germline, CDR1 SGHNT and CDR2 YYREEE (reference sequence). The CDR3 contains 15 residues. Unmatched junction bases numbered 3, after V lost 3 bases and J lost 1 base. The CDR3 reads CASSSERGGTDTQYF. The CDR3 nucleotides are TGTGCCAGCAGCTCGGAGCGGGGGGGCACAGATACGCAGTATTTT.

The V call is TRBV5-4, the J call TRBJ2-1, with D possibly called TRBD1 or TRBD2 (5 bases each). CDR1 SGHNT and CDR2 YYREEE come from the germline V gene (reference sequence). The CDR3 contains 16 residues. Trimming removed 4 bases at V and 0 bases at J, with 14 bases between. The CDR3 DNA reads TGTGCCAGCAGCCCTAGCAGGGTTAGCTCCTACAATGAGCAGTTCTTC. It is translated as CASSPSRVSSYNEQFF.

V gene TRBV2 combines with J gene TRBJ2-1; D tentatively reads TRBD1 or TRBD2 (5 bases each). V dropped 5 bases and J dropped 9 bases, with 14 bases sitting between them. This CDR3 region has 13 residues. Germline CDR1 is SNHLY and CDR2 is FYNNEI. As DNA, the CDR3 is TGTGCCAGCAGTAGGGACGGGAACGGTGAGCAGTTCTTC. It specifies CASSRDGNGEQFF. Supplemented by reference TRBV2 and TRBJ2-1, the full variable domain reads EPEVTQTPSHQVTQMGQEVILRCVPISNHLYFYWYRQILGQKVEFLVSFYNNEISEKSEIFDDQFSVERPDGSNFTLKIRSTKLEDSAMYFCASSRDGNGEQFFGPGTRLTVL.

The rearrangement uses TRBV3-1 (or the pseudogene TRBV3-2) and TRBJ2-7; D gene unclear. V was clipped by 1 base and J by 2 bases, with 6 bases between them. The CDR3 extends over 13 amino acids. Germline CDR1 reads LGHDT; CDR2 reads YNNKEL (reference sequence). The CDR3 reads CASSQVVPYEQYF. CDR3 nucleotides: TGTGCCAGCAGCCAAGTTGTGCCCTACGAGCAGTACTTC.

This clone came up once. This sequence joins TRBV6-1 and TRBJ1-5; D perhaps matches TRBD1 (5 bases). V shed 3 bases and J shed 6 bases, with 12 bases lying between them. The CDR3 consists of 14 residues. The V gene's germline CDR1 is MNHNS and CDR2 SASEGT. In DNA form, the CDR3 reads TGTGCCAGCAGTGAGAGGCAGGGCGGTCAGCCCCAGCATTTT. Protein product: CASSERQGGQPQHF.

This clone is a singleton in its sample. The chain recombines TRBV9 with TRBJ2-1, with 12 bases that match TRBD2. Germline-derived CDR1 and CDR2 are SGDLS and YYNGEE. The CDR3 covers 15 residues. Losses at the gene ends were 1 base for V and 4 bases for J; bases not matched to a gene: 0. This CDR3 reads CASSVTSGRYNEQFF. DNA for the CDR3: TGTGCCAGCAGCGTAACTAGCGGGAGGTACAATGAGCAGTTCTTC.